This T cell receptor (beta chain) was profiled in a study of blood T cell repertoires in COVID-19 (dated by TCRdb to 2020 to 2021). Regarding the research as a whole: Samples covering the acute and convalescent phases of COVID-19 were provided by collaborators in the United States, Italy and Spain. Where available, HLA class I and class II types were obtained from metadata supplied by the sample provider rather than from assay-based typing. Sample metadata almost always included a de-identified subject ID, COVID-19 status, age in years and sex. Subjects who had been exposed to COVID-19, were actively infected with it, or had recovered from it provided the deeply sampled blood TCRbeta repertoires that made up the dataset. The repertoires were released in a freely available public database meant as a resource for research on the immune response to SARS-CoV-2. The material from the prospective study consisted of cDNA or gDNA derived from T cells, B-cell-depleted T cells, or PBMCs. The samples were drawn from two sources: the first 160 participants of the ongoing ImmuneRACE study, and about 1,300 subjects contributed by 6 global collaborators.

TCRbeta CDR3 regions were amplified from genomic DNA using the immunoSEQ Assay, a bias-controlled multiplex PCR. On the study's bioinformatics: The number of nucleated cells in each sample was estimated from the amplification of reference gene primers within the assay. To quantify the absolute abundance of each unique TCRbeta CDR3 rearrangement, sequence reads were collapsed and filtered. For each sample, productive Simpson clonality was calculated as the square root of Simpson's diversity index over productive rearrangements. Drawn from immuneACCESS, this table holds only the in-frame rearrangements with V and J called that TCRdb kept. Clones are partly lost; checked studies trace under half to an unresolved V gene and leave the rest unexplained. The V and J calls and clone size come from that table; D and trimming were worked out from the DNA. In this sample the table shows a few hundred thousand clones, approximately 88% of which occur a single time. The ten largest clones capture 5% of the sample.

From V the trimming removes 0 bases and from J it removes 1 base, while the gene matches leave 3 bases of the junction unaccounted for. The CDR3 has 17 amino acids, counting the end cysteine and phenylalanine. Solely the CDR3 DNA is kept, with 51 bases framed from the first base. The germline V gene provides CDR1 SGHTA and CDR2 FQGTGA. Comment on this clone: Its antigen remains unidentified. Per-base quality was not reported, and no clone a single base away is much larger than it.

In the prospective study, participants were roughly 18 to 100 years old, resided in approximately 22 geographic areas of the United States, and were enrolled through a virtual design. To assign participants to cohorts, the prospective study relied on clinical history that participants themselves reported in a screening survey and a study questionnaire. Recovered participants in ImmuneRACE Cohort 3 were defined by two consecutive negative NP/OP PCR tests, clearance by a healthcare professional, or resolution of symptoms. Mobile phlebotomists in the prospective study collected whole blood, serum and a nasopharyngeal or oropharyngeal swab from every participant. Prospective study participants could optionally give additional blood draws and questionnaires over an approximately 2-month period. Blood samples from the prospective study were shipped frozen or at room temperature prior to DNA extraction.

General conclusions and limits of the study: The amount of clinical and demographic metadata varied by source and participant and was provided uncurated.

Sequences were obtained from PBMCs or T cells enriched from blood (not recorded which). Rearrangement joined TRBV7-3 to TRBJ2-5, with TRBD2 matching 12 junction bases. This TCR was recovered from a man aged 25-40 years who had recovered from COVID-19. In nucleotide form, the sequence is TGTGCCAGCAGCTTAACGTGGACTAGCGGGGCCCAAGAGACCCAGTACTTC. Its protein product is CASSLTWTSGAQETQYF.